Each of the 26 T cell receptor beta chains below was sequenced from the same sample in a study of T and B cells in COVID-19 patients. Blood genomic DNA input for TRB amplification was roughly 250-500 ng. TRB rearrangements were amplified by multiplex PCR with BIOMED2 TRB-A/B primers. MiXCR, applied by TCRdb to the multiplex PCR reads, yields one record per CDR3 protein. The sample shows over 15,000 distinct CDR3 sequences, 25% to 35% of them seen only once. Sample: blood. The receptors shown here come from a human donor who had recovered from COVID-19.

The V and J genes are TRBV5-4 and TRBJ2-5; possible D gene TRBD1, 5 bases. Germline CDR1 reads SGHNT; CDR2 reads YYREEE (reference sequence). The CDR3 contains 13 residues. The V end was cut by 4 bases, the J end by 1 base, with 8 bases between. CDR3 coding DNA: TGTGCCAGCAGCCTCGACAGCCAAGAGACCCAGTACTTC. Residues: CASSLDSQETQYF. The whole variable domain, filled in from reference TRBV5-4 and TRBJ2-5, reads ETGVTQSPTHLIKTRGQQVTLRCSSQSGHNTVSWYQQALGQGPQFIFQYYREEENGRGNFPPRFSGLQFPNYSSELNVNALELDDSALYLCASSLDSQETQYFGPGTRLLVL.

CDR3 amino acids: CASSYSRSRANTEAFF. In DNA, the CDR3 is TGTGCCAGCAGTTACTCGAGGTCCCGAGCAAACACTGAAGCTTTCTTT. J is TRBJ1-1 and V is TRBV6-2 or TRBV6-3, with D unclear. The CDR3 sequence is 16 residues long. The germline gives CDR1 MNHEY, CDR2 SVGEGT. The V and J ends lost 0 bases and 2 bases respectively, with 13 bases between them.

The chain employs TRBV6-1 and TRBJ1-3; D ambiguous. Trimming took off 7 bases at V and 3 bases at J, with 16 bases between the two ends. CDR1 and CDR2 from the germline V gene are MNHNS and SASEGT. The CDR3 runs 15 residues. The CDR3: CASNLDGLNGNTIYF. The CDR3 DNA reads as TGTGCCAGCAACCTAGACGGGTTAAATGGAAACACCATATATTTT.

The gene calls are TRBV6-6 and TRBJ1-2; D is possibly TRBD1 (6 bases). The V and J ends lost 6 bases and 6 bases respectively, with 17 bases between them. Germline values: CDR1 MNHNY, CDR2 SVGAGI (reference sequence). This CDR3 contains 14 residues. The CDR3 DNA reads TGTGCCAGCAGCAAACAGGGATTGGAGGATGGCTACACCTTC. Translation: CASSKQGLEDGYTF.

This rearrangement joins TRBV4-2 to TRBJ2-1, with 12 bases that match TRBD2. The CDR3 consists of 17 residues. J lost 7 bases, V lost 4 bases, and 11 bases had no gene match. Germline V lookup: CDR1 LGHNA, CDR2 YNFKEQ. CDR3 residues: CASSLQLAGGAENEQFF. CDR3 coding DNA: TGTGCCAGCAGCCTCCAACTAGCGGGGGGAGCGGAAAATGAGCAGTTCTTC.

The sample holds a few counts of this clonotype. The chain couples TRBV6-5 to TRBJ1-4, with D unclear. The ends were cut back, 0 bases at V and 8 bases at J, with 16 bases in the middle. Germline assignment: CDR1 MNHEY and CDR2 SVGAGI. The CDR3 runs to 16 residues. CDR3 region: CASSYSGYRTHEKLFF. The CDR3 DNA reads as TGTGCCAGCAGTTACTCGGGTTATCGGACCCACGAAAAACTGTTTTTT.

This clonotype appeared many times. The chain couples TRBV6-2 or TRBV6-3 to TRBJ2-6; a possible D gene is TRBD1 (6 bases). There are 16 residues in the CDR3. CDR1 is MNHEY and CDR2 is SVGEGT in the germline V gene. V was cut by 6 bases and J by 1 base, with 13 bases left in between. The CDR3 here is CASRRTVESGANVLTF. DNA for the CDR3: TGTGCCAGCAGAAGGACAGTGGAGTCTGGGGCCAACGTCCTGACTTTC.

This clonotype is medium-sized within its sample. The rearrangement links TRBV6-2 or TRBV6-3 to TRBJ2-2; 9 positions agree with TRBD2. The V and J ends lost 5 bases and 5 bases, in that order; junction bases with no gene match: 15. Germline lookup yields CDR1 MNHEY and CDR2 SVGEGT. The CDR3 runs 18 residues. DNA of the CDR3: TGTGCCAGCAGTCCCGCATCTCGCGGGGGGGGCGGAACCGGGGAGCTGTTTTTT. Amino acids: CASSPASRGGGGTGELFF.

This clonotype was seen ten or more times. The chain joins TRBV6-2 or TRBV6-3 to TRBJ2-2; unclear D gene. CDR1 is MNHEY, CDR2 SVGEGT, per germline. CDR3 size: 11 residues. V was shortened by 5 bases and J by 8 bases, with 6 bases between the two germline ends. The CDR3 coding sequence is TGTGCCAGCAGTCCGGGTGGGGAGCTGTTTTTT. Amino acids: CASSPGGELFF.

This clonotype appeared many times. The CDR3 sequence: CASSFTSSTQYF. As DNA, the CDR3 is TGTGCCAGCAGTTTCACTAGCTCTACGCAGTATTTT. The chain carries TRBV6-2 or TRBV6-3 and TRBJ2-3; D is perhaps TRBD2 (6 bases). Trimming removed 4 bases at V and 8 bases at J, with 10 bases between. The CDR3 contains 12 residues. The germline gives CDR1 MNHEY, CDR2 SVGEGT.

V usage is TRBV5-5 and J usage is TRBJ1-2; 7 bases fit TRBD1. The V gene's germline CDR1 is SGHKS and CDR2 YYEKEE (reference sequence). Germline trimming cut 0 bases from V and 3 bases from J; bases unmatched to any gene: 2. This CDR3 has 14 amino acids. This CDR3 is CASSLATGDYGYTF. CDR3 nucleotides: TGTGCCAGCAGCTTGGCTACAGGGGACTATGGCTACACCTTC.

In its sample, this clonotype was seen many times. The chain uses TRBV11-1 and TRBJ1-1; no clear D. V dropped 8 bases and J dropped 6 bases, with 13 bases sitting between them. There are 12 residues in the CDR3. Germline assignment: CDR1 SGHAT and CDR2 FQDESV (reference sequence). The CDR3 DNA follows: TGTGCCAGCGCACCGGGATTCCCTGAAGCTTTCTTT. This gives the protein CASAPGFPEAFF.

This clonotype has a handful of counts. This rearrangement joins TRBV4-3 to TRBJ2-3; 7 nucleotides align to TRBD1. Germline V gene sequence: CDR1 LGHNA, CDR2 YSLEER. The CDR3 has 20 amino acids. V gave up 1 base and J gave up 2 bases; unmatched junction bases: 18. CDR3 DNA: TGCGCCAGCAGCCAAGCAGGAGTTGTCTCCCGGGACAGTGCCACAGATACGCAGTATTTT. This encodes CASSQAGVVSRDSATDTQYF.

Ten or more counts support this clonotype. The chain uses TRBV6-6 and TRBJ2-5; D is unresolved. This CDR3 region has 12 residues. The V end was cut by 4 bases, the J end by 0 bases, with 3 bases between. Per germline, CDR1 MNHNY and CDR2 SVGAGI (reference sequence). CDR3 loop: CASSFYQETQYF. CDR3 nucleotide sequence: TGTGCCAGCAGTTTCTACCAAGAGACCCAGTACTTC.

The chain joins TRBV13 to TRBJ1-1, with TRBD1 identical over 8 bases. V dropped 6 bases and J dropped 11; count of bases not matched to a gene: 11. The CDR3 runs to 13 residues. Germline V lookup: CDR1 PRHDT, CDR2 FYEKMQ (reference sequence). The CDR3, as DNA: TGTGCCAGCAGTTTTGGGACAGGCCCACGGGCTTTCTTT. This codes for CASSFGTGPRAFF.

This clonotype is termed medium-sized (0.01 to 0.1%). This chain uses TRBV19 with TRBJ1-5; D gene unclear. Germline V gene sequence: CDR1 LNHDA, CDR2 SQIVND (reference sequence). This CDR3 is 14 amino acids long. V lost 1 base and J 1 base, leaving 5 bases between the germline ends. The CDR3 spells CASSIGDSNQPQHF. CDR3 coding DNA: TGTGCCAGTAGTATAGGTGACAGCAATCAGCCCCAGCATTTT.

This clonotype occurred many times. This chain's CDR3 is CASSLPGPIYEQYF. The CDR3, as DNA: TGTGCCAGCAGCTTGCCCGGACCGATCTACGAGCAGTACTTC. The V gene is TRBV5-5, the J gene TRBJ2-7; D uncertain. Germline V gives CDR1 SGHKS, CDR2 YYEKEE (reference sequence). Trimming left V 1 base short and J 3 bases short, with 11 bases between. CDR3 length: 14 amino acids.

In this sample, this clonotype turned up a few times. The CDR3 DNA follows: TGTGCCAGCAGCCGGGACAGACAGTTTCAGCCCCAGCATTTT. Its translation is CASSRDRQFQPQHF. The V call is TRBV27, the J call TRBJ1-5; 7 positions match TRBD1. Per the germline V gene, CDR1 is MNHEY and CDR2 is SMNVEV (reference sequence). This CDR3 has 14 amino acids. The ends lost 6 bases at V and 6 bases at J; junction bases unmatched: 8.

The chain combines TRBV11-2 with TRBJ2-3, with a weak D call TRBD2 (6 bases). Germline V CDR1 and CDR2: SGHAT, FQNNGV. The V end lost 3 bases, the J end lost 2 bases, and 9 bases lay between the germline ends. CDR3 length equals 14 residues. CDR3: CASSFGTATDTQYF. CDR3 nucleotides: TGTGCCAGCAGCTTTGGGACTGCCACAGATACGCAGTATTTT.

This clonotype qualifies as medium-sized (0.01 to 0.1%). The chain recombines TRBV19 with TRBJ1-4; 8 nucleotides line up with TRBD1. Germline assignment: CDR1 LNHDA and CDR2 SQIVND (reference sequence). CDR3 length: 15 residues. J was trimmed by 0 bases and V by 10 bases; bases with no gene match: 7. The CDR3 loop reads CATLDRASTNEKLFF. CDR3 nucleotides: TGTGCCACCCTGGACAGGGCTTCAACTAATGAAAAACTGTTTTTT.

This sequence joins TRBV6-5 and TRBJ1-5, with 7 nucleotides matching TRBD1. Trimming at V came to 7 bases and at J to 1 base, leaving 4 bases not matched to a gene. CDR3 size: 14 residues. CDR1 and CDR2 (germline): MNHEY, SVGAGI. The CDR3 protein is CASNRGSSNQPQHF. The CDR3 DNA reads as TGTGCCAGCAACAGGGGTTCGAGCAATCAGCCCCAGCATTTT.

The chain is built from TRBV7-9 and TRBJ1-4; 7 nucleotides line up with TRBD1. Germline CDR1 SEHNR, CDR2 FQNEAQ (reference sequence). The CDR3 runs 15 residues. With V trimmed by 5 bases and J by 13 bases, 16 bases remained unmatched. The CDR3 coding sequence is TGTGCCAGCAGCGCTACCCCACCGACAGGGACGGTACTGTTTTTT. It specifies CASSATPPTGTVLFF. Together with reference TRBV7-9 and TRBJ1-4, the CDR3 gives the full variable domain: DTGVSQNPRHKITKRGQNVTFRCDPISEHNRLYWYRQTLGQGPEFLTYFQNEAQLEKSRLLSDRFSAERPKGSFSTLEIQRTEQGDSAMYLCASSATPPTGTVLFFGSGTQLSVL.

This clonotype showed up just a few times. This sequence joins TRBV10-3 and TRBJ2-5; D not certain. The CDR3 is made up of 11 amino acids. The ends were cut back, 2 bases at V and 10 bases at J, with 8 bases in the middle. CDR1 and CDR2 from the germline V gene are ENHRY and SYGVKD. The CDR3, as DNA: TGTGCCATCAGTGAGGTGGGCGACCAGTACTTC. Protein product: CAISEVGDQYF.

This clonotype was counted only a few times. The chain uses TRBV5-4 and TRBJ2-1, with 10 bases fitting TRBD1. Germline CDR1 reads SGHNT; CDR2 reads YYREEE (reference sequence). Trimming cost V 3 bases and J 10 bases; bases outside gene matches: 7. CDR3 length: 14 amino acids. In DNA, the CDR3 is TGTGCCAGCAGCTACGGACAGGGGGTATACGAGCAGTTCTTC. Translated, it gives CASSYGQGVYEQFF.

In DNA form, the CDR3 reads TGCGCCAGCAGCTTGGGGGTAGCGGGGGCAGAGACCCAGTACTTC. Translating gives CASSLGVAGAETQYF. J is TRBJ2-5 and V is TRBV5-1, with TRBD2 identical over 9 bases. This CDR3 spans 15 amino acids. Germline lookup yields CDR1 SGHRS and CDR2 YFSETQ. The V gene end was trimmed by 0 bases and the J gene end by 4 bases; junction bases not matched to a gene: 4. Based on the CDR3 plus reference TRBV5-1 and TRBJ2-5, the full variable domain is KAGVTQTPRYLIKTRGQQVTLSCSPISGHRSVSWYQQTPGQGLQFLFEYFSETQRNKGNFPGRFSGRQFSNSRSEMNVSTLELGDSALYLCASSLGVAGAETQYFGPGTRLLVL.

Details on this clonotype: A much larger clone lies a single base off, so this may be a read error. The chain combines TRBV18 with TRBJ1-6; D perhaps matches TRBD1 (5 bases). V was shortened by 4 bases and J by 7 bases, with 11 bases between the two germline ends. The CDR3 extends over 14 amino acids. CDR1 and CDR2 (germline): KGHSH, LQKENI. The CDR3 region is CASSQGLMNSPLHF. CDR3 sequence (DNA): TGTGCCAGCTCACAGGGACTGATGAATTCACCCCTCCACTTT.